Sequencing of this T cell receptor (beta chain) was carried out in a study of T cell clones after liver transplantation. About the research overall: A pre-transplant mixed lymphocyte reaction with TCRbeta sequencing defined graft-donor-reactive clones followed in post-transplant blood. Graft-donor-reactive sequences were compared with third-party-reactive TCRbeta sequences from pre-transplant mixed lymphocyte reactions. Draws occurred before transplant, before withdrawal, and after complete or failed withdrawal.

For this clone: Its target is not known.

Study-level findings and limits: Compared with third party-reactive sequences, donor-reactive ones declined more, independent of withdrawal success.

Using immunoSEQ multiplex PCR, the repertoire was profiled, and TCRdb retains in-frame clones only, with some absent. The sample holds around 110,000 clones, 90% seen once. The CDR3 length is 15 residues. Germline V gives CDR1 MNHEY, CDR2 SMNVEV (reference sequence). V dropped 7 bases and J dropped 7 bases, with 20 bases sitting between them. The starting material was CD4+ T cells from blood, obtained 12 months after liver transplant. This chain links TRBV27 with TRBJ2-1; D is tentatively TRBD1 or TRBD2 (6 bases each). The sequence was obtained from a human patient who received a liver transplant. Some T cells here may be from the graft donor. CDR3 sequence reads: CASKIGGTFGNEQFF. The DNA for the CDR3 is TGTGCCAGCAAGATAGGGGGGACTTTTGGGAATGAGCAGTTCTTC.